Each of the 23 T cell receptor beta chains below was sequenced from the same sample in a study of blood T cells in healthy people across ages. Primed by a sample-barcoded 5' primer and a J-beta primer mix, a second PCR proceeded for about 7 to 11 cycles. A single record per CDR3 protein comes from TCRdb applying MiXCR to the 5' RACE reads. The data contain roughly 650,000 distinct CDR3 sequences, about a third of them singletons. The sequencing sample was made of blood. All receptors derive from a woman over 75 in good health.

This chain links TRBV2 with TRBJ2-2; 8 nucleotides agree with TRBD2. With V trimmed by 11 bases and J by 0 bases, 11 bases remained unmatched. CDR1 is SNHLY, CDR2 FYNNEI, per germline. The CDR3 sequence is 16 residues long. CDR3 loop: CAVGTGGVANTGELFF. The CDR3 coding sequence is TGTGCCGTTGGTACCGGGGGGGTAGCGAACACCGGGGAGCTGTTTTTT.

The table lists this clonotype with many counts. This chain links TRBV10-3 with TRBJ2-6; D is unresolved. The CDR3 loop spans 17 amino acids. The germline V gene encodes CDR1 ENHRY and CDR2 SYGVKD. V lost 3 bases, J lost 2 bases, and 14 bases lay in between. CDR3 protein: CAISDWGSGTGANVLTF. The CDR3 coding sequence is TGTGCCATCAGTGACTGGGGTTCCGGCACTGGGGCCAACGTCCTGACTTTC.

The V gene is TRBV5-1, the J gene TRBJ2-3; D call uncertain. V was cut by 3 bases and J by 14 bases, with 16 bases left in between. Germline V gene data show CDR1 as SGHRS and CDR2 as YFSETQ. The CDR3 has 12 amino acids. The DNA for the CDR3 is TGCGCCAGCAGCTCATCTTTGGATACGTGGTATTTT. Translated, it gives CASSSSLDTWYF.

This rearrangement joins TRBV2 to TRBJ1-1; D is possibly TRBD1 (5 bases). The CDR3 is 14 residues long. Trimming took 2 bases from V and 3 from J, leaving 10 bases between them. CDR1 and CDR2 (germline): SNHLY, FYNNEI. The chain's CDR3 is CASSERGGDTEAFF. Here the CDR3 DNA reads TGTGCCAGCAGTGAACGCGGAGGGGACACTGAAGCTTTCTTT. Based on the CDR3 plus reference TRBV2 and TRBJ1-1, the full variable domain is EPEVTQTPSHQVTQMGQEVILRCVPISNHLYFYWYRQILGQKVEFLVSFYNNEISEKSEIFDDQFSVERPDGSNFTLKIRSTKLEDSAMYFCASSERGGDTEAFFGQGTRLTVV.

The V call is TRBV18, the J call TRBJ1-1; D not resolved. The V gene's germline CDR1 is KGHSH and CDR2 LQKENI. The CDR3 is 16 residues long. The germline V and J ends were trimmed by 2 bases and 4 bases, with 17 bases remaining between them. The CDR3 coding sequence is TGTGCCAGCTCACCAATTAACTGGGGAGGTCTCACTGAAGCTTTCTTT. Amino acid sequence: CASSPINWGGLTEAFF. Full variable domain (outside the CDR3, taken from reference TRBV18 and TRBJ1-1): NAGVMQNPRHLVRRRGQEARLRCSPMKGHSHVYWYRQLPEEGLKFMVYLQKENIIDESGMPKERFSAEFPKEGPSILRIQQVVRGDSAAYFCASSPINWGGLTEAFFGQGTRLTVV.

The genes are TRBV20-1 and TRBJ2-1; D could derive from TRBD1 or TRBD2 (7 bases each). V was shortened by 3 bases and J by 4 bases, with 19 bases between the two germline ends. Per germline, CDR1 DFQATT and CDR2 SNEGSKA (reference sequence). There are 16 residues in the CDR3. The chain's CDR3 is CSASRGGAGGYNEQFF. CDR3 nucleotide sequence: TGCAGTGCTAGTCGGGGAGGGGCAGGGGGGTACAATGAGCAGTTCTTC.

The V and J genes are TRBV15 and TRBJ1-4; D not certain. Trimming cost V 0 bases and J 8 bases, with 1 base left between them. From germline, CDR1 is LNHNV and CDR2 YYDKDF (reference sequence). CDR3 size: 11 residues. The CDR3 is CATSREEKLFF. The CDR3 DNA is TGTGCCACCAGCAGAGAAGAAAAACTGTTTTTT.

The count of this clonotype is one. The conserved closing phenylalanine or tryptophan is absent in this CDR3, likely reflecting a read error. The chain combines TRBV7-9 with TRBJ2-1; D may be TRBD2 (6 bases). The CDR3 loop spans 15 amino acids. Germline CDR1 SEHNR, CDR2 FQNEAQ (reference sequence). The germline V and J ends were trimmed by 5 bases and 8 bases, with 19 bases remaining between them. The DNA of the CDR3 is TGTGCCAGCAGCCTTTTAGCGGCAGGGCTGGATGAGCAGTTCTCC. Amino acids: CASSLLAAGLDEQFS.

The gene calls are TRBV7-8 and TRBJ1-5; D is ambiguous. Germline CDR1 SGHVS, CDR2 FQNEAQ. This CDR3 comprises 15 residues. V was trimmed by 4 bases and J by 6 bases, leaving 16 bases between them. The CDR3 DNA reads TGTGCCAGCAGCTACTACAGCACCCCGGGTCAGCCCCAGCATTTT. Protein product: CASSYYSTPGQPQHF.

This clonotype occurred many times. The chain uses TRBV7-6 and TRBJ2-5, with TRBD1 matching over 10 bases. From germline, CDR1 is SGHVS and CDR2 FNYEAQ. V lost 4 bases, J lost 3 bases, and 5 bases stayed unmatched. The CDR3 extends over 15 amino acids. The CDR3 bases are TGTGCCAGCAGCTATGACAGGGGGCGAGAAGAGACCCAGTACTTC. This gives the protein CASSYDRGREETQYF.

V is TRBV5-6 and J is TRBJ1-2; unclear D gene. The V and J ends lost 2 bases and 4 bases respectively, with 12 bases between them. CDR1 and CDR2 (germline): SGHDT, YYEEEE. This CDR3 spans 14 amino acids. DNA of the CDR3: TGTGCCAGCAGCTTCCTTACTCGGGCCTATGGCTACACCTTC. Its translation: CASSFLTRAYGYTF.

The chain is built from TRBV7-8 and TRBJ2-7; the match to TRBD1 covers 9 bases. This CDR3 region has 15 residues. The V segment lost 1 base and the J segment 6 bases; nucleotides outside the gene matches: 7. Germline-derived CDR1 and CDR2 are SGHVS and FQNEAQ. DNA for the CDR3: TGTGCCAGCAGCTTAGTCCCGGGACAGGGTACCGAGCAGTACTTC. It is translated as CASSLVPGQGTEQYF.

This clonotype was seen only a few times. A single base separates this from a much larger clone, so it may be a read error. This sequence joins TRBV10-3 and TRBJ2-1, with 10 bases matching TRBD2. Per the germline V gene, CDR1 is ENHRY and CDR2 is SYGVKD. Germline trimming cut 8 bases from V and 9 bases from J; bases unmatched to any gene: 10. The CDR3 length is 14 residues. Here the CDR3 reads CAIRRAGGHSEQFF. CDR3 sequence (DNA): TGTGCCATCCGGCGAGCGGGGGGGCATAGTGAGCAGTTCTTC.

This clonotype has a handful of counts. The rearrangement links TRBV6-1 to TRBJ1-4; 8 positions agree with TRBD1. J lost 5 bases, V lost 2 bases, and 4 bases had no gene match. The CDR3 length is 15 residues. The germline V gene encodes CDR1 MNHNS and CDR2 SASEGT. As DNA, the CDR3 is TGTGCCAGCAGTGAAATGCCAGGGGGCAATGAAAAACTGTTTTTT. Encoded protein: CASSEMPGGNEKLFF.

The gene calls are TRBV29-1 and TRBJ2-3, with D perhaps matching TRBD2 (6 bases). V shed 2 bases and J shed 0 bases, with 12 bases lying between them. Germline V lookup: CDR1 SQVTM, CDR2 ANQGSEA. The CDR3 covers 15 residues. The CDR3 protein is CSVERLATSTDTQYF. The CDR3 DNA reads as TGCAGCGTTGAAAGGCTAGCGACTAGCACAGATACGCAGTATTTT.

A remark on this clonotype: The germline gene is not matched at one end of the junction; a read error may be the cause. The chain uses TRBV5-1 and TRBJ2-1; 7 nucleotides align to TRBD1. Looked up from germline, CDR1 is SGHRS and CDR2 is YFSETQ. This CDR3 spans 15 amino acids. CDR3: CASSLGGGSHNEQFF. The DNA for the CDR3 is TGCGCCAGCAGCTTGGGAGGGGGCTCCCACAATGAGCAGTTCTTC.

This clonotype appeared a few times. The gene calls are TRBV5-1 and TRBJ1-4, with D unclear. Trimming left V 0 bases short and J 0 bases short, with 6 bases between. CDR1 SGHRS and CDR2 YFSETQ come from the germline V gene. The CDR3 is made up of 15 amino acids. As DNA, the CDR3 is TGCGCCAGCAGCTTGGGGGGATCAACTAATGAAAAACTGTTTTTT. Amino acids: CASSLGGSTNEKLFF.

The gene calls are TRBV28 and TRBJ1-1; TRBD1 matches 8 bases. V shed 5 bases and J 10 bases; nucleotides not matched to a gene: 6. Per germline, CDR1 MDHEN and CDR2 SYDVKM. The CDR3 is 12 amino acids. The CDR3 spells CASSLPGGTAFF. The CDR3 coding sequence is TGTGCCAGCAGTCTCCCAGGGGGCACAGCTTTCTTT.

This clonotype was observed at least ten times. This rearrangement joins TRBV28 to TRBJ1-2; D not certain. The germline CDR1 and CDR2 sequences are MDHEN and SYDVKM. Trimming took 4 bases from V and 0 from J, leaving 24 bases between them. The CDR3 consists of 19 residues. The CDR3 protein is CASSSTGPNYPSANYGYTF. The DNA of the CDR3 is TGTGCCAGCAGTTCCACCGGACCGAATTACCCTTCAGCTAACTATGGCTACACCTTC.

CDR3: CASSLVRNQPQHF. CDR3 coding DNA: TGTGCCAGCAGCTTAGTGCGAAATCAGCCCCAGCATTTT. J is TRBJ1-5 and V is TRBV7-8; D unresolved. Germline V gene lookup returns CDR1 SGHVS and CDR2 FQNEAQ. The CDR3 covers 13 residues. With 1 base removed from V and 4 bases from J, the gap between germline ends came to 5 bases.

This clonotype was recorded once. A much larger clone differs from this one at a single base, so this may be a read error. This sequence joins TRBV11-2 and TRBJ2-3; perhaps TRBD2 as D (5 bases). V was pared by 5 bases and J by 6 bases, with 24 bases between. Looked up from germline, CDR1 is SGHAT and CDR2 is FQNNGV. The CDR3 consists of 17 residues. The CDR3 DNA is TGTGCCAGCAGCCCGGGGATGTTTCACAGTTATTTGGATACGCAGTATTTT. It yields the protein CASSPGMFHSYLDTQYF.

A word on this clonotype: A much larger clonotype is one base distant, so this may be a read error. V and J are TRBV3-1 and TRBJ2-1; 8 nucleotides agree with TRBD2. CDR3 length: 15 amino acids. With 5 bases clipped from V and 4 bases from J, the junction kept 7 bases outside the gene matches. Germline CDR1 LGHDT, CDR2 YNNKEL (reference sequence). This CDR3 is CASSFWRGDYNEQFF. For the CDR3, the DNA is TGTGCCAGCAGCTTCTGGCGGGGGGATTACAATGAGCAGTTCTTC.

CDR3 in DNA: TGTGCCACCAGTGATGGGGACAGGCCTACCTACGAGCAGTACTTC. Protein product: CATSDGDRPTYEQYF. The chain employs TRBV24-1 and TRBJ2-4, with TRBD1 matching 8 bases. The better agreement between TRBJ2-7 and the DNA end casts doubt on the J call. The CDR3 spans 15 residues. Per germline, CDR1 KGHDR and CDR2 SFDVKD.